The next 11 T cell receptor beta chains were all read from a single sample in a study of blood T cell repertoires in COVID-19. Using immunoSEQ multiplex PCR, the repertoire was profiled, and TCRdb retains in-frame clones only, with some absent. Among fewer than 300,000 clones listed, around 82% were seen once. The sequenced sample was peripheral blood. The receptor set was obtained from a human donor in a cohort sampled during active COVID-19.

V is TRBV20-1 and J is TRBJ1-2, with 7 bases identical to TRBD1. The CDR3 loop spans 11 amino acids. Trimming at V came to 7 bases and at J to 6 bases, leaving 5 bases not matched to a gene. Germline CDR1 is DFQATT and CDR2 is SNEGSKA (reference sequence). In nucleotides, the CDR3 is TGCAGTGTTCAGACAGGGAATGGCTACACCTTC. Its protein product is CSVQTGNGYTF.

The genes are TRBV20-1 and TRBJ1-1; maybe TRBD1 (5 bases). CDR3 length: 16 amino acids. Trimming took 3 bases from V and 6 from J, leaving 23 bases between them. Germline CDR1 and CDR2: DFQATT and SNEGSKA (reference sequence). DNA of the CDR3: TGCAGTGCTAGTCGTCGTTGGGCAGGGTTGTTGGCTGAAGCTTTCTTT. Translating it yields CSASRRWAGLLAEAFF.

The V and J genes are TRBV11-2 and TRBJ2-7; TRBD1 matches 7 bases. This CDR3 contains 13 residues. Trimming at V came to 4 bases and at J to 3 bases, leaving 3 bases not matched to a gene. Germline V gives CDR1 SGHAT, CDR2 FQNNGV. CDR3 in amino acids: CASSWGQNYEQYF. In nucleotides, the CDR3 is TGTGCCAGCAGCTGGGGACAGAACTACGAGCAGTACTTC.

The chain combines TRBV28 with TRBJ2-7; D is unresolved. Trimming pared 6 bases from V and 6 bases from J, leaving 9 bases between. The germline V gene has CDR1 MDHEN and CDR2 SYDVKM. CDR3 size: 11 residues. The CDR3 nucleotides read TGTGCCAGCAGCGAGATCTCCGAGCAGTACTTC. This encodes CASSEISEQYF.

This CDR3 is CASSSPTGTSYNEQFF. CDR3 nucleotides: TGTGCCAGCAGCTCACCCACCGGGACTAGCTACAATGAGCAGTTCTTC. The J gene is TRBJ2-1, the V gene TRBV9; 8 nucleotides line up with TRBD2. The V gene's germline CDR1 is SGDLS and CDR2 YYNGEE. V was clipped by 4 bases and J by 3 bases; unmatched bases: 9. The CDR3 sequence is 16 residues long.

The genes are TRBV18 and TRBJ2-7, with a possible D match to TRBD2 (6 bases). This CDR3 is 14 amino acids long. V lost 3 bases to trimming and J lost 4 bases, with 13 bases between them. CDR1 is KGHSH, CDR2 LQKENI, per germline. CDR3 sequence reads: CASSPTAGFYEQYF. CDR3 coding DNA: TGTGCCAGCTCACCTACCGCGGGATTTTACGAGCAGTACTTC.

The sample holds one count of this clone. The V and J genes are TRBV6-5 and TRBJ1-2; TRBD1 agrees at 7 bases. V lost 6 bases to trimming and J lost 4 bases; unmatched junction nucleotides: 11. This CDR3 is 15 amino acids long. Germline values: CDR1 MNHEY, CDR2 SVGAGI. The CDR3 region is CASSQWTGQTYGYTF. DNA for the CDR3: TGTGCCAGCAGCCAATGGACAGGACAAACCTATGGCTACACCTTC.

The V and J genes are TRBV28 and TRBJ2-7; D is undetermined. The germline V gene encodes CDR1 MDHEN and CDR2 SYDVKM. This CDR3 is built from 12 residues. V shed 3 bases and J shed 3 bases, with 6 bases lying between them. The CDR3 DNA follows: TGTGCCAGCAGTTTTTCTGTCTACGAGCAGTACTTC. Its protein is CASSFSVYEQYF.

This chain uses TRBV7-9 with TRBJ2-3; 9 bases agree with TRBD2. With 3 bases clipped from V and 3 bases from J, the junction kept 10 bases outside the gene matches. The CDR3 contains 17 residues. The germline CDR1 and CDR2 sequences are SEHNR and FQNEAQ (reference sequence). The CDR3 nucleotides read TGTGCCAGCAGCTTCAGTGCTGCGGGGGGGCGGACAGATACGCAGTATTTT. This codes for CASSFSAAGGRTDTQYF.

V gene TRBV5-6 combines with J gene TRBJ2-3; a possible D gene is TRBD2 (7 bases). Per germline, CDR1 SGHDT and CDR2 YYEEEE. Trimming stripped 4 bases from V and 4 bases from J, with 16 bases between. The CDR3 has 15 residues. The CDR3 DNA sequence: TGTGCCAGCAGCAGGGGGGAGGGGTCATCAGATACGCAGTATTTT. This codes for CASSRGEGSSDTQYF.

V gene TRBV7-9 combines with J gene TRBJ2-7; the D is unclear. This CDR3 contains 16 residues. From germline, CDR1 is SEHNR and CDR2 FQNEAQ (reference sequence). The germline V and J ends were trimmed by 5 bases and 0 bases, with 17 bases remaining between them. CDR3 DNA sequence: TGTGCCAGCAGCCCCCGAGCCCAGTGGAGCTCCTACGAGCAGTACTTC. Protein product: CASSPRAQWSSYEQYF.